This TCR beta chain was observed in a study of cytomegalovirus exposure and HLA in healthy donors. General study findings and limits: The investigators catalogued 150 to 200 TCR beta chains as cytomegalovirus-associated. Reportedly, cytomegalovirus status was diagnosed with high sensitivity and specificity.

In regard to this clone: Antigen unknown.

Profiled with immunoSEQ multiplex PCR; TCRdb holds only in-frame clones, not every one. Here the sample spans some 230,000 clones, 75% to 95% being singletons. Sequenced: PBMCs. This clonotype was sampled from a woman aged 18-29 years in good health and CMV-seronegative.

CDR3 coding DNA: TGTGCCAGTGACCCGGGCGGGGGCTGGGCTGAAGCTTTCTTT. Amino acid sequence: CASDPGGGWAEAFF. The chain is built from TRBV19 and TRBJ1-1; D may be TRBD1 (6 bases). The V end was cut by 8 bases, the J end by 6 bases, with 19 bases between. The CDR3 spans 14 residues. Germline values: CDR1 LNHDA, CDR2 SQIVND (reference sequence).